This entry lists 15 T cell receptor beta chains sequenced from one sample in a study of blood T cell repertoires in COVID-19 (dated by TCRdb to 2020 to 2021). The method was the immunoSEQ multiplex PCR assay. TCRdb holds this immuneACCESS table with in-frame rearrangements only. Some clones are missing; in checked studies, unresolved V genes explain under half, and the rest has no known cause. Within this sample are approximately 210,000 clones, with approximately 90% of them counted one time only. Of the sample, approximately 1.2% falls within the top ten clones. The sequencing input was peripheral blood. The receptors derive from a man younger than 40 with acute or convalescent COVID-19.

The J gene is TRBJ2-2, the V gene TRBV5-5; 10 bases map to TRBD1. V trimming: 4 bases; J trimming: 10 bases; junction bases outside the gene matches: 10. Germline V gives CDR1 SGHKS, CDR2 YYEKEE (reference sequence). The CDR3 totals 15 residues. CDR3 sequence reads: CASSPRTGGGEELFF. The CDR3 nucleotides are TGTGCCAGCAGCCCCCGGACAGGGGGAGGCGAGGAGCTGTTTTTT.

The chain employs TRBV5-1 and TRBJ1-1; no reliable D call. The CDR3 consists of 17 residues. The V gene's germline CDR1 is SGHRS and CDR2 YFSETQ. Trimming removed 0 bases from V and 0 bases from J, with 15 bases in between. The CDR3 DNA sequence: TGCGCCAGCAGCTTGGCCTTAGAATCCTCAATGAACACTGAAGCTTTCTTT. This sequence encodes CASSLALESSMNTEAFF.

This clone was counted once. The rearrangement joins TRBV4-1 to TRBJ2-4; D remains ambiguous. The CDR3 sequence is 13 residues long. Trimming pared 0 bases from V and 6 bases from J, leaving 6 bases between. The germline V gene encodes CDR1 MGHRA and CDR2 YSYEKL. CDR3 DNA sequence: TGCGCCAGCAGCCAAGATCTCGTAAACATTCAGTACTTC. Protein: CASSQDLVNIQYF.

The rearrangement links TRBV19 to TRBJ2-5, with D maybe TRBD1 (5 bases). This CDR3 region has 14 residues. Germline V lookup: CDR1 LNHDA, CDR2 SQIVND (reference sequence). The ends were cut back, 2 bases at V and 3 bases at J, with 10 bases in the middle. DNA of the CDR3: TGTGCCAGTAGTATAAAGGGCAGGGAAGAGACCCAGTACTTC. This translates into CASSIKGREETQYF.

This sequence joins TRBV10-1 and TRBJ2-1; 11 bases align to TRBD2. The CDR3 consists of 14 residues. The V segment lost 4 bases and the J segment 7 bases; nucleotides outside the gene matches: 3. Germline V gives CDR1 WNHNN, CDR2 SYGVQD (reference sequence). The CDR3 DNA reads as TGCGCCAGCAGTGGTCGACTAGCGGGAAATGAGCAGTTCTTC. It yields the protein CASSGRLAGNEQFF.

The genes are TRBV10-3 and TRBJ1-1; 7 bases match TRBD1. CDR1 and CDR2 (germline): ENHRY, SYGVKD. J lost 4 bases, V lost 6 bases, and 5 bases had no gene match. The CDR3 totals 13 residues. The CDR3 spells CAIRSGGLTEAFF. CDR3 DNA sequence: TGTGCCATCAGGTCAGGGGGTCTCACTGAAGCTTTCTTT.

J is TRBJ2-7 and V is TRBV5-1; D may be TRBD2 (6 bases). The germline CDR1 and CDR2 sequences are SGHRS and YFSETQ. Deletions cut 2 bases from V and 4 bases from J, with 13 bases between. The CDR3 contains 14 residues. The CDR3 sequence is CASSFKGGDYEQYF. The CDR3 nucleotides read TGCGCCAGCAGCTTTAAGGGCGGGGATTACGAGCAGTACTTC.

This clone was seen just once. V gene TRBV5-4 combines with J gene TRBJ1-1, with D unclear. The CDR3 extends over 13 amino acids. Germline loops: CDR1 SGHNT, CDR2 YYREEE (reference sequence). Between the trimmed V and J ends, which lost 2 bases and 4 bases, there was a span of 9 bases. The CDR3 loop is CASSLPTGTEAFF. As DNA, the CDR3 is TGTGCCAGCAGCTTACCGACGGGCACTGAAGCTTTCTTT.

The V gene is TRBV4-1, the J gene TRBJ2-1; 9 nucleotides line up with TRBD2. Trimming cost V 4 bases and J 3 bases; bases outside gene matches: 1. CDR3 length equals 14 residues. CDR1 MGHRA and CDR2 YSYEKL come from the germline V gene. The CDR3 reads CASSRGGGYNEQFF. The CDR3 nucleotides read TGCGCCAGCAGCCGCGGGGGGGGCTACAATGAGCAGTTCTTC.

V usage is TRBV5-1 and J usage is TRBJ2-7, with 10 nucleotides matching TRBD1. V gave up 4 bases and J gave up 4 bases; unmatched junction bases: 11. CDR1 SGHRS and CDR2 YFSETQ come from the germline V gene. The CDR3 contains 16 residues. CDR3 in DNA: TGCGCCAGCAGCATCACCCCGGGACAGGGGATATACGAGCAGTACTTC. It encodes CASSITPGQGIYEQYF. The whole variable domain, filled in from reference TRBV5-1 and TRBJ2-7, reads KAGVTQTPRYLIKTRGQQVTLSCSPISGHRSVSWYQQTPGQGLQFLFEYFSETQRNKGNFPGRFSGRQFSNSRSEMNVSTLELGDSALYLCASSITPGQGIYEQYFGPGTRLTVT.

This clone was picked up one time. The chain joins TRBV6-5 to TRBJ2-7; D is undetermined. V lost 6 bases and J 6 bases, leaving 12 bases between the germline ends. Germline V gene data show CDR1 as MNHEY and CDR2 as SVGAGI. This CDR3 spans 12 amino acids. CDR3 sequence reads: CASSLTLSEQYF. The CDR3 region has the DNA TGTGCCAGCAGCCTCACCCTAAGCGAGCAGTACTTC.

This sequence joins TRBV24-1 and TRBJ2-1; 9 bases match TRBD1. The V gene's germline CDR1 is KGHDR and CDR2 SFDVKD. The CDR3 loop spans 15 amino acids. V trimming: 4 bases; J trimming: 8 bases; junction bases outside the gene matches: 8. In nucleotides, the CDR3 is TGTGCCACCAGTGACCCGGGACAGGGTGGTCATGAGCAGTTCTTC. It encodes CATSDPGQGGHEQFF.

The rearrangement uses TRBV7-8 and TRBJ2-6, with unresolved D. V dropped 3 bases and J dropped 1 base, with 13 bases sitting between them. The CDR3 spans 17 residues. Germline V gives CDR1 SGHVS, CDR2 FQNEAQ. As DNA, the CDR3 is TGTGCCAGCAGCTTTAAGTTTCTATCGTCTGGGGCCAACGTCCTGACTTTC. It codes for CASSFKFLSSGANVLTF.

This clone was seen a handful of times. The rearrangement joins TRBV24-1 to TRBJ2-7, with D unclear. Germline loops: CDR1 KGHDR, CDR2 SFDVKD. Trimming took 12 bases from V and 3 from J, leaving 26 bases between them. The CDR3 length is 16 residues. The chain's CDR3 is CAASLGEVMEDYEQYF. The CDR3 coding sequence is TGTGCCGCTTCCCTCGGAGAAGTTATGGAAGACTACGAGCAGTACTTC.

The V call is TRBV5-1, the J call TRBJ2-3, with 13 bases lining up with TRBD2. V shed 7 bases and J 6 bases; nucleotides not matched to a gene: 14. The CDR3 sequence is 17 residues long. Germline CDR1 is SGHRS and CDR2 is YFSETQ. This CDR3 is CASDGPGLAGESDTQYF. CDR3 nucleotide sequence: TGCGCCAGCGATGGGCCCGGACTAGCGGGAGAGAGCGATACGCAGTATTTT.